The clone carrying this TCR beta chain was seen more than once but under ten times. This entry belongs to a study of identical twins. Germline-derived CDR1 and CDR2 are SGHRS and YFSETQ. Trimming cost V 3 bases and J 6 bases; bases outside gene matches: 8. This CDR3 spans 14 amino acids. Template switching added a universal primer site; cDNA carried unique molecular identifiers. One entry per CDR3 protein, called by TCRdb with MiXCR from the 5' RACE reads. This sample has 450,000 or so distinct CDR3 sequences, with 20% to 25% found just once. These sequences were also reported in another study, on T cells expressing NK-cell markers. Turning to that study: Restriction of the sorted population to alpha-beta TCR T cells was achieved in several experiments with an anti-gamma-delta TCR antibody. Where a handful of donors were concerned, these clonotypes also led the CD3+CD56-NKG2C+ fraction. The study left the HCMV specificity of expanded NKG2C+ T cell clones unresolved.

This clonotype was sampled from a woman in her late teens or twenties in good health. V gene TRBV5-1 combines with J gene TRBJ1-1; 7 bases are shared with TRBD1. What was sequenced was CD4+ T cells sorted from blood. The CDR3 nucleotides are TGCGCCAGCAGCTACGGACAGGCCCCGTCTGAAGCTTTCTTT. This translates into CASSYGQAPSEAFF. The variable domain in full, with the rest retrieved from reference TRBV5-1 and TRBJ1-1, is KAGVTQTPRYLIKTRGQQVTLSCSPISGHRSVSWYQQTPGQGLQFLFEYFSETQRNKGNFPGRFSGRQFSNSRSEMNVSTLELGDSALYLCASSYGQAPSEAFFGQGTRLTVV.